A single sample gave rise to the 16 T cell receptor beta chains below, sequenced in a study of OX40 agonist ivuxolimab in advanced cancers. The assay was immunoSEQ multiplex PCR, and TCRdb's table has in-frame clones only and misses some. The profile covers 78,000 or so clones, with around 90% appearing a single time and 0.44% taken by the ten largest. The input for sequencing was CD4+ or CD8+ T cells sorted from blood, taken in a trial of the OX40 agonist ivuxolimab. These receptors were taken from an adult with an advanced solid tumor such as melanoma, head and neck, liver or kidney cancer.

This clone came up once. The chain combines TRBV5-1 with TRBJ2-1; D gene ambiguous. CDR3 size: 16 residues. Trimming pared 0 bases from V and 0 bases from J, leaving 10 bases between. The germline V gene encodes CDR1 SGHRS and CDR2 YFSETQ. The CDR3 loop is CASSLEARSSYNEQFF. The CDR3 DNA sequence: TGCGCCAGCAGCTTGGAAGCCAGGAGCTCCTACAATGAGCAGTTCTTC.

This clone came up once. The chain recombines TRBV18 with TRBJ2-7, with 7 bases fitting TRBD1. Unmatched junction bases numbered 7, after V lost 5 bases and J lost 3 bases. CDR1 KGHSH and CDR2 LQKENI come from the germline V gene. The CDR3 has 14 amino acids. As DNA, the CDR3 is TGTGCCAGCTCAACGACAGGGTCGGACTACGAGCAGTACTTC. Translating gives CASSTTGSDYEQYF.

The sample holds a few counts of this clone. Other DNA sequences in this specimen translate into the identical CDR3. V usage is TRBV6-5 and J usage is TRBJ1-5; D is undetermined. Germline loops: CDR1 MNHEY, CDR2 SVGAGI. With 0 bases removed from V and 5 bases from J, the gap between germline ends came to 5 bases. The CDR3 has 13 residues. In DNA form, the CDR3 reads TGTGCCAGCAGTTACTCGATCGATCAGCCCCAGCATTTT. Protein: CASSYSIDQPQHF.

The gene calls are TRBV6-5 and TRBJ2-2; D tentatively reads TRBD1 or TRBD2 (5 bases each). Looked up from germline, CDR1 is MNHEY and CDR2 is SVGAGI. This CDR3 has 15 residues. Deletions cut 5 bases from V and 4 bases from J, with 14 bases between. CDR3 DNA: TGTGCCAGCAGTCGCCCAGGGACGGGCACCGGGGAGCTGTTTTTT. It is translated as CASSRPGTGTGELFF.

The gene calls are TRBV7-2 and TRBJ2-2; D may be TRBD1 or TRBD2 (6 bases each). V was cut by 5 bases and J by 6 bases, with 19 bases left in between. Per the germline V gene, CDR1 is SGHTA and CDR2 is FQGNSA. The CDR3 spans 16 residues. CDR3 nucleotide sequence: TGTGCCAGCAGCCCATCGGGGGCTAGGTACGCCGGGGAGCTGTTTTTT. The encoded protein is CASSPSGARYAGELFF. Full variable domain (remainder filled in from reference TRBV7-2 and TRBJ2-2): GAGVSQSPSNKVTEKGKDVELRCDPISGHTALYWYRQSLGQGLEFLIYFQGNSAPDKSGLPSDRFSAERTGGSVSTLTIQRTQQEDSAVYLCASSPSGARYAGELFFGEGSRLTVL.

V gene TRBV6-4 combines with J gene TRBJ2-7; D call uncertain. The CDR3 is 14 residues long. Germline V gene sequence: CDR1 MRHNA, CDR2 SNTAGT. Trimming took 7 bases from V and 3 from J, leaving 16 bases between them. This chain's CDR3 is CASTRRRTDYEQYF. The CDR3 DNA reads TGTGCCAGCACTCGACGACGGACCGACTACGAGCAGTACTTC.

This chain connects TRBV19 to TRBJ2-3; no clear D. Germline loops: CDR1 LNHDA, CDR2 SQIVND (reference sequence). V was pared by 5 bases and J by 0 bases, with 15 bases between. This CDR3 is built from 16 residues. CDR3 in amino acids: CASSPPPGRSTDTQYF. In nucleotides, the CDR3 is TGTGCCAGTAGTCCTCCCCCCGGCAGAAGCACAGATACGCAGTATTTT.

This sequence joins TRBV5-1 and TRBJ2-3, with 14 bases fitting TRBD2. This CDR3 spans 15 amino acids. The V gene's germline CDR1 is SGHRS and CDR2 YFSETQ. Trimming removed 4 bases from V and 8 bases from J; junction bases left unmatched: 6. This chain's CDR3 is CASSAGLAGGGTQYF. CDR3 bases: TGCGCCAGCAGCGCCGGACTAGCGGGAGGTGGTACGCAGTATTTT.

The CDR3 sequence is CAIRGRLNTEAFF. The CDR3 DNA reads TGTGCCATCAGAGGCAGACTGAACACTGAAGCTTTCTTT. The chain links TRBV10-3 to TRBJ1-1, with D hard to call. This CDR3 has 13 amino acids. The germline V gene has CDR1 ENHRY and CDR2 SYGVKD. Trimming left V 6 bases short and J 0 bases short, with 8 bases between.

This clone came up once. The V and J genes are TRBV27 and TRBJ2-7, with no clear D. This CDR3 is built from 12 residues. Trimming took 5 bases from V and 7 from J, leaving 12 bases between them. The germline CDR1 and CDR2 sequences are MNHEY and SMNVEV (reference sequence). The CDR3 region is CASSLLGFEQYF. CDR3 coding DNA: TGTGCCAGCAGTCTTCTTGGGTTTGAGCAGTACTTC.

The chain links TRBV30 to TRBJ2-5, with TRBD2 as a possible D gene (5 bases). The CDR3 covers 11 residues. Per the germline V gene, CDR1 is GTSNPN and CDR2 is SVGIG (reference sequence). V gave up 1 base and J gave up 5 bases, with 5 bases separating them. The CDR3 reads CAWSGGETQYF. In DNA, the CDR3 is TGTGCCTGGAGTGGAGGGGAGACCCAGTACTTC.

The rearrangement links TRBV27 to TRBJ2-5, with D possibly called TRBD1 or TRBD2 (5 bases each). The CDR3 length is 14 residues. V shed 4 bases and J shed 5 bases, with 14 bases lying between them. Germline loops: CDR1 MNHEY, CDR2 SMNVEV (reference sequence). CDR3 nucleotide sequence: TGTGCCAGCAGTTCGGGACGGAAGGGGGAGACCCAGTACTTC. It encodes CASSSGRKGETQYF.

The rearrangement links TRBV19 to TRBJ2-7; TRBD2 matches 12 bases. The V gene's germline CDR1 is LNHDA and CDR2 SQIVND (reference sequence). J lost 0 bases, V lost 5 bases, and 2 bases had no gene match. This CDR3 is built from 15 residues. The CDR3 DNA sequence: TGTGCCAGTAGTCAACTAGCGGGAGGCTCCTACGAGCAGTACTTC. Amino acids: CASSQLAGGSYEQYF.

V is TRBV7-9 and J is TRBJ2-7; TRBD2 matches at 7 bases. The germline gives CDR1 SEHNR, CDR2 FQNEAQ (reference sequence). The CDR3 spans 15 residues. With V trimmed by 1 base and J by 2 bases, 5 bases remained unmatched. The DNA for the CDR3 is TGTGCCAGCAGCTTAGGGCGGGAGACCACCTACGAGCAGTACTTC. Residues: CASSLGRETTYEQYF.

This clone appeared once. V is TRBV6-5 and J is TRBJ2-1; the D gene is possibly TRBD2 (5 bases). This CDR3 region has 14 residues. V lost 6 bases and J lost 3, with 12 bases in between. CDR1 and CDR2 (germline): MNHEY, SVGAGI. The CDR3 region has the DNA TGTGCCAGCAGACGAGCGGCAGACTACAATGAGCAGTTCTTC. Translating gives CASRRAADYNEQFF.

The rearrangement uses TRBV6-5 and TRBJ2-7; 12 bases match TRBD2. The trim removed 5 bases at V and 12 bases at J, leaving 14 bases unmatched. CDR1 and CDR2 (germline): MNHEY, SVGAGI. The CDR3 is 15 residues long. CDR3 DNA sequence: TGTGCCAGCAGTGCCGGGACTAGCGGGCCGGATTCTCGGTACTTC. Residues: CASSAGTSGPDSRYF.